This passage covers 13 T cell receptor beta chains from one sample sequenced in a study of early T cells in non-severe SARS-CoV-2 infection. TCRdb fed the 5' RACE reads into MiXCR, producing one record per CDR3 protein. The sample carries 85,000 to 100,000 distinct CDR3 sequences, approximately 15% recorded once. Sequencing was performed on whole blood. These receptors came from an adult who was a healthcare worker with PCR-confirmed SARS-CoV-2 infection or an uninfected control (not recorded which).

This clonotype was recorded a few times. This chain links TRBV6-4 with TRBJ2-3; no clear D. Trimming removed 2 bases from V and 3 bases from J, with 6 bases in between. The CDR3 has 13 amino acids. Per germline, CDR1 MRHNA and CDR2 SNTAGT. In DNA form, the CDR3 reads TGTGCCAGCAGTGACCCGTGGACAGATACGCAGTATTTT. The encoded protein is CASSDPWTDTQYF.

This clonotype occurred many times. The chain joins TRBV7-9 to TRBJ2-5; D remains unclear. Germline assignment: CDR1 SEHNR and CDR2 FQNEAQ (reference sequence). Trimming stripped 1 base from V and 0 bases from J, with 3 bases between. The CDR3 loop spans 13 amino acids. The CDR3 nucleotides read TGTGCCAGCAGCTTAGAGGACCAAGAGACCCAGTACTTC. Translation gives CASSLEDQETQYF.

This chain connects TRBV2 to TRBJ2-1; weak D call: TRBD2 (5 bases). Per germline, CDR1 SNHLY and CDR2 FYNNEI. The CDR3 is made up of 16 amino acids. V shed 4 bases and J shed 0 bases, with 13 bases lying between them. The CDR3 nucleotides read TGTGCCAGCAGTGGGGGAGCGGCCGCCTCCTACAATGAGCAGTTCTTC. It encodes CASSGGAAASYNEQFF.

The chain couples TRBV3-1 to TRBJ2-2; D uncertain. CDR3 length equals 12 residues. Per the germline V gene, CDR1 is LGHDT and CDR2 is YNNKEL (reference sequence). V was trimmed by 5 bases and J by 3 bases, leaving 4 bases between them. In nucleotides, the CDR3 is TGTGCCAGCAGCACCCACACCGGGGAGCTGTTTTTT. Protein product: CASSTHTGELFF.

This clonotype turned up a few times. The chain links TRBV20-1 to TRBJ2-2; 9 nucleotides align to TRBD2. Germline CDR1 is DFQATT and CDR2 is SNEGSKA (reference sequence). The CDR3 loop spans 15 amino acids. V gave up 3 bases and J gave up 5 bases; unmatched junction bases: 7. The DNA for the CDR3 is TGCAGTGCTAGGATTGGCGGGAGGGAAACCGGGGAGCTGTTTTTT. Encoded protein: CSARIGGRETGELFF.

This clonotype was counted between two and nine times. The J gene is TRBJ2-3, the V gene TRBV11-2, with 8 bases aligning to TRBD2. Germline CDR1 is SGHAT and CDR2 is FQNNGV. Germline trimming cut 1 base from V and 4 bases from J; bases unmatched to any gene: 10. This CDR3 contains 17 residues. The CDR3 loop reads CASSLVRGGLGPDTQYF. CDR3 sequence (DNA): TGTGCCAGCAGCTTAGTTCGGGGGGGCCTTGGGCCAGATACGCAGTATTTT.

The chain employs TRBV6-5 and TRBJ1-4; 7 bases are a match to TRBD1. CDR3 length: 15 residues. V was pared by 2 bases and J by 5 bases, with 5 bases of the junction left unmatched. Germline V gene sequence: CDR1 MNHEY, CDR2 SVGAGI. CDR3 bases: TGTGCCAGCAGTTACGGGGGGACAGTCAATGAAAAACTGTTTTTT. It yields the protein CASSYGGTVNEKLFF.

There are a few counts of this clonotype. V is TRBV7-9 and J is TRBJ2-7; 7 nucleotides match TRBD2. The germline gives CDR1 SEHNR, CDR2 FQNEAQ (reference sequence). V dropped 1 base and J dropped 5; count of bases not matched to a gene: 8. The CDR3 totals 15 residues. The CDR3 sequence: CASSLGRGLRDEQYF. The DNA of the CDR3 is TGTGCCAGCAGCTTAGGCCGGGGACTACGCGACGAGCAGTACTTC.

V and J are TRBV6-1 and TRBJ2-2; 8 bases are a match to TRBD1. J gave up 5 bases and V 2 bases, and 4 bases lay outside the gene matches. This CDR3 contains 15 residues. Germline loops: CDR1 MNHNS, CDR2 SASEGT. DNA of the CDR3: TGTGCCAGCAGTGAATTGGGACAGGTGACCGGGGAGCTGTTTTTT. Translation gives CASSELGQVTGELFF.

The chain couples TRBV20-1 to TRBJ1-5; D remains unclear. Germline V gene lookup returns CDR1 DFQATT and CDR2 SNEGSKA (reference sequence). Trimming removed 2 bases at V and 0 bases at J, with 8 bases between. This CDR3 comprises 14 residues. CDR3 loop: CSARRHHSNQPQHF. The CDR3 bases are TGCAGTGCTAGACGGCACCATAGCAATCAGCCCCAGCATTTT.

Remarks on this clonotype: This may be a read error, as it is one base from a much larger clone. J is TRBJ1-5 and V is TRBV6-1, with D unresolved. The CDR3 sequence is 16 residues long. Germline V gene lookup returns CDR1 MNHNS and CDR2 SASEGT. Trimming took 1 base from V and 0 from J, leaving 10 bases between them. The CDR3 DNA follows: TGTGCCAGCAGTGAAGGACACGGGATTAGCAATCAGCCCCAGCATTTT. Translation: CASSEGHGISNQPQHF.

This clonotype was detected only a few times. The chain is built from TRBV7-2 and TRBJ2-7; possible D gene TRBD1, 6 bases. This CDR3 contains 15 residues. Germline lookup yields CDR1 SGHTA and CDR2 FQGNSA. V was pared by 1 base and J by 0 bases, with 10 bases between. The CDR3 DNA reads as TGTGCCAGCAGCTTAGTGGGACAAAGCTCCTACGAGCAGTACTTC. This gives the protein CASSLVGQSSYEQYF.

As concerns this clonotype: The final CDR3 position lacks the conserved phenylalanine or tryptophan, pointing to a likely read error. This chain links TRBV7-9 with TRBJ2-7; D uncertain. The CDR3 is 14 amino acids. Trimming removed 2 bases at V and 3 bases at J, with 11 bases between. The V gene's germline CDR1 is SEHNR and CDR2 FQNEAQ (reference sequence). In DNA form, the CDR3 reads TGTGCCAGCAGCTTAACCAGCTCCATCTACGAGCAGTACTCC. Encoded protein: CASSLTSSIYEQYS.